What follows is one TCR beta chain and its context. This clone has more than one count but fewer than ten. Its antigen target is currently unknown. Sequence at one end of the junction differs from germline and may be a read error. This sample was included in a study of vaccination effects on CD4 cells after COVID-19 (dated by TCRdb to between 2020 and 2023). In the study overall: The ViraFEST assay stimulated PBMC with viral peptide pools and then used TCR sequencing to identify antigen-specific CD4+ T cell clonotypes by expansion. A total of 10 COVID-19 convalescent patients and a few SARS-CoV-2-naive healthy vaccine recipients were included in the full study. Around 2 million PBMC per well were cultured in IMDM with about 4.5% human AB serum, roughly 10 IU/ml IL-2 and gentamicin, plus 10 ug/ml peptides. SARS-CoV-2 spike-specific CD4+ TCR repertoires from before and after mRNA vaccination were compared in COVID-19 convalescent patients and in infection-naive vaccine recipients. Cultures from other donors in the study were sequenced with the Oncomine TCR Beta short-read assay on an Illumina iSeq 100. Across the study, the median time from the second dose to post-vaccine sampling was 72 days (range 14 to 241).

After more than 9 days of culture, CD4+ T cells were isolated with the EasySep CD4+ T cell isolation kit. Two doses of either the BNT162b2 or the mRNA-1273 mRNA SARS-CoV-2 vaccine were administered to participants. The absence of prior SARS-CoV-2 infection in healthy vaccine recipients was confirmed by negative nucleocapsid antibodies before and after vaccination. On days 3 and 7, half of the culture medium was replaced with fresh IL-2-containing medium. Unless otherwise noted, each peptide stimulation condition was cultured in triplicate wells. Using Ficoll-Paque Plus gradient centrifugation, PBMC were separated from whole blood and then either used fresh or cryopreserved at -140C. The QIAamp micro DNA kit was used to extract genomic DNA from the cultured CD4+ T cells. The library was prepared using the immunoSEQ multiplex PCR assay. TCR beta CDR3 sequencing was performed on DNA from the cultured, isolated CD4+ T cells. The original pipeline was this. Non-productive TCR sequences were removed, reads were trimmed to the CDR3 region, and CDR3s of at least 7 amino acids were retained. Antigen-specific clonotypes were identified with the MANAFEST web app by comparing expansion in peptide wells against reference cultures. To count as positive, a clone had to show expansion at FDR<0.05 compared with the reference and with all other wells, an odds ratio above 5, and a frequency above 0.1% in two replicate wells. Cross-reactive clonotypes were defined as significantly expanded in SARS-CoV-2 spike wells and in at least one common cold coronavirus spike condition. Levenshtein distance calculated with the stringdist R package was used to assess CDR3 similarity, and unrooted trees were constructed with ape in R 3.6.1. TCRdb took over this immuneACCESS table, retaining in-frame rearrangements with V and J assigned. Such tables are incomplete; in checked studies, under half of the missing clones stem from an unresolved V gene, and the remainder is unexplained. V, J and clone size derive from that table, while D and trimming were established from the DNA sequence. Recorded for this sample are around 66,000 clones; 70% to 85% of them occurred a single time. The top ten hold 2% to 2.5% of the sample.

Overall results and qualifications from the work: Limitations of the study were the small number of convalescent patients and the absence of early post-infection timepoints. In healthy vaccine recipients, vaccine-induced clones were almost all SARS-CoV-2 mono-reactive, with only 1 of 255 being cross-reactive with common cold coronaviruses. Clones induced by infection and clones induced by vaccination both contracted markedly at late timepoints after vaccination, which fits with T cell responses waning over time.

The CDR3 holds 11 amino acids from the cysteine to the phenylalanine. The kept DNA is CDR3 alone, 33 bases in frame from the first base. Via the germline V gene, CDR1 is SNHLY and CDR2 FYNNEI. The TCR was taken from a human donor who received a COVID-19 vaccine. This specimen was CD4+ T cells from PBMCs cultured without peptide, taken after COVID-19 vaccination. The V gene is TRBV2 and the J gene is TRBJ1-2; TRBD1 is possibly the D segment (5 matching bases). The DNA sequence is TGTGCCAGCAGTGAGCTGGGGCAGGCGATCTTC. This gives the protein CASSELGQAIF.